Listed below are T cell receptor beta chains from one sample, sequenced in a study of T cell responses to AZD1222 COVID-19 vaccine. TCRdb's copy holds only in-frame clones and misses some; the assay was immunoSEQ multiplex PCR. The profile shows around 130,000 clones, over 90% of them singletons. The sample consisted of peripheral blood, taken on day 0 of AZD1222 vaccination. These receptors were obtained from an adult in good health. Each CDR3 is given without its conserved first and last residue. The order of the fields is V gene, clone size, CDR3 protein. Only some rows state a clone size, as once, few, many or a class for expanded clones.

TRBV7-9	.	ASSPTGVWETQY
TRBV4-1	.	ASSQEAQGLSYEQY
TRBV9	medium-sized	ASSETGVSADEQF
TRBV18	.	ASSPRGGRDIYEQY
TRBV5-1	.	ASRPGTGRLNTEAF
TRBV3-1/TRBV3-2	once	ASSQWDRSHNEQF
TRBV2	once	ASRERRDRLLSGNTIY
TRBV7-9	.	ASSFYGLAESDTQY
TRBV7-9	.	ASSSLGLKTYNEQF
TRBV6-5	.	ASSYFDGSSGNTIY
TRBV7-6	.	ASSPVEGNILNQPQH
TRBV5-4	.	ASRWTGLGANYGYT
TRBV20-1	.	SARSPQH
TRBV19	.	ASSPDTGANVLT
TRBV3-1/TRBV3-2	.	ASSQDLEALFQY
TRBV4-2	once	ASSLHGQGATEAF
TRBV5-1	.	ASSPLLTGGPHSPLH
TRBV4-1	.	ASSRYGQPKGTEAF
TRBV6-5	.	ASSYGNSYEQY
TRBV7-6	.	ASSPQTGSNTGELF
TRBV9	.	ASSEGLAGNEQF
TRBV2	.	ASSYLGPENYGYT
TRBV6-6	.	ASSWNGNEQF
TRBV3-1/TRBV3-2	.	ASSQAPGGASGNTIY
TRBV3-1/TRBV3-2	.	ASSQVSNGGLYTAGELF
TRBV3-1/TRBV3-2	.	ASSLSGQPANYGYT
TRBV9	.	ASSVDPQGGSYNSPLH
TRBV7-2	.	ASPPPRGSSTEAF
TRBV2	.	ASRTGEGNQPQH
TRBV6-4	.	ASRRQGADGYT
TRBV18	.	ASSPLRVGFDEQF
TRBV9	.	ASSVDGGKLF
TRBV5-1	.	ASSPTRGLIDDSGANVLT
TRBV6-4	.	ASSDGNYGYT
TRBV18	.	ASSYGTDTGELF
TRBV27	.	ASRLQRSSSGANVLT
TRBV9	.	ASSAFTGANTGELF
TRBV18	once	ASSGGPGQIYGYT
TRBV2	.	ASSGASGVKNIQY
TRBV12-3/TRBV12-4	.	ASSLGQVKTQY
TRBV14	.	ASSQAIGTGGGYT
TRBV6-5	.	ASSYEFGSRGPLH
TRBV14	.	ASSQDRDTEAF
TRBV2	once	ASSDREQPQH
TRBV10-3	once	AIRKDGGSYNSPLH
TRBV7-9	once	ASSLVGRMNTEAF
TRBV4-2	.	ASSQGLSPVYEQY
TRBV11-2	.	ASSRYDRDAEQY
TRBV3-1/TRBV3-2	.	ASSPRVNQPQH
TRBV18	.	ASSPKAGVNTEAF
TRBV28	.	ASSTPSGTGIFGTEAF
TRBV30	.	AWTQDSGSGYT
TRBV29-1	.	SVSGGAGNEQF
TRBV9	.	ASSLGQGTYEQY
TRBV5-4	.	ASSLRQGSYDYT